This is a list of T cell receptor beta chains from one sample in a study of cytomegalovirus exposure and HLA in healthy donors. Measured with immunoSEQ multiplex PCR; TCRdb has only the in-frame clones, and not every one. Here the sample spans hundreds of thousands of clones, about 90% being singletons. Sequencing was done on a sample of PBMCs. The receptor source for this set is a woman between 18 and 29 years old in good health and CMV-seronegative. The CDR3 runs from the conserved cysteine through the conserved F or W. A D gene is named only where the DNA matches it firmly. Clone size, where shown, is once, few, many, or a class for clones that have expanded.

- TRBJ1-3 TRBD1 TRBV7-6 TGTGCCAGCAGCTCGACCGACAGGGCGAGCTCTGGAAACACCATATATTTT CASSSTDRASSGNTIYF
- TRBJ1-2 - TRBV6-5 TGTGCCAGCAGTTACGACAGCAGCTATGGCTACACCTTC CASSYDSSYGYTF
- TRBJ2-3 - TRBV27 TGTGCCAGCAGTTCATCCCAGAGGACAGCCTACCTTGATACGCAGTATTTT CASSSSQRTAYLDTQYF
once TRBJ2-7 TRBD1 TRBV7-2 TGTGCCAGCAGCCCAGTGGGACAGGGGGCCTACGAGCAGTACTTC CASSPVGQGAYEQYF
- TRBJ2-7 - TRBV2 TGTGCCAGCATGAGGGCCCTAACTAACTACGAGCAGTACTTC CASMRALTNYEQYF
- TRBJ2-4 TRBD2 TRBV7-9 TGTGCCAGCAGCTTAGGGCTAGCGGGGCGAGGGAACATTCAGTACTTC CASSLGLAGRGNIQYF
- TRBJ1-2 - TRBV6-1 TGTGCCAGCATTCCTTACAGGAACCTTAACTATGGCTACACCTTC CASIPYRNLNYGYTF
once TRBJ2-7 - TRBV21-1 TGTGCCAGCAGCAACTCTAGCGGGGGTTACTCCTACGAGCAGTACTTC CASSNSSGGYSYEQYF
- TRBJ2-7 TRBD1 TRBV5-1 TGCGCCAGCAGCGCGCCCGGGACAGAATTATCCTACGAGCAGTACTTC CASSAPGTELSYEQYF
- TRBJ2-3 TRBD2 TRBV6-4 TGTGCCAGCAGTGCGACTAGCGGGAGCACAGATACGCAGTATTTT CASSATSGSTDTQYF
- TRBJ2-3 - TRBV6-5 TGTGCCAGCAAGGACTTCTCGGGCACAGATACGCAGTATTTT CASKDFSGTDTQYF
- TRBJ1-2 TRBD1 TRBV19 TGTGCCAGTAATTCGGGACAGGGAGTATATGGCTACACCTTC CASNSGQGVYGYTF
few TRBJ2-3 TRBD1 TRBV5-1 TGCGCCAGCAGCGAGTTGAAGGGGGCCGGCACAGATACGCAGTATTTT CASSELKGAGTDTQYF
- TRBJ2-7 TRBD2 TRBV2 TGTGCCAGCAGTGATAGTCTAGCGGGGGCAGGGGAGCAGTACTTC CASSDSLAGAGEQYF
few TRBJ1-2 - TRBV2 TGTGCCAGCAGGGGTGAGACAGGCCCCCCCAACTATGGCTACACCTTC CASRGETGPPNYGYTF
- TRBJ2-2 - TRBV10-2 TGCGCCAGCAGTGAGTCATATTCTGGGGAGCTGTTTTTT CASSESYSGELFF
- TRBJ1-4 - TRBV6-5 TGTGCCAGCAGGTCAAACAGTGCAACTAATGAAAAACTGTTTTTT CASRSNSATNEKLFF
- TRBJ1-1 TRBD1 TRBV7-9 TGTGCCAGCAGCTCCCCAGGGGGGAGCACTGAAGCTTTCTTT CASSSPGGSTEAFF
- TRBJ1-5 TRBD1 TRBV30 TGTGCCTGGAATTACAGGGGAGATCAGCCCCAGCATTTT CAWNYRGDQPQHF
- TRBJ2-1 - TRBV10-3 TGTGCCATCAGTCCCAATACAGGGAGCTACCCCAATGAGCAGTTCTTC CAISPNTGSYPNEQFF
- TRBJ1-4 - TRBV5-4 TGTGCCAGCAGCTTGGAGTCCAGGGGTGAAAAACTGTTTTTT CASSLESRGEKLFF
- TRBJ1-3 TRBD1 TRBV27 TGTGCCAGCAGTTTGGGACAGGTGATAAACACCATATATTTT CASSLGQVINTIYF
- TRBJ2-3 - TRBV2 TGTGCCAGCAAGAAGCTTATGGTGGGCACAGATACGCAGTATTTT CASKKLMVGTDTQYF
few TRBJ1-5 - TRBV18 TGTGCCAGCTCGGACGGGGGGCTTAGCAATCAGCCCCAGCATTTT CASSDGGLSNQPQHF
- TRBJ2-5 TRBD2 TRBV5-1 TGCGCCAGCAGCTCAAGGACTAGCGGGGGGGCACAAGAGACCCAGTACTTC CASSSRTSGGAQETQYF
- TRBJ2-7 - TRBV25-1 TGTGCCAGCATCGGGGCAGGGGACCACGAGCAGTACTTC CASIGAGDHEQYF
few TRBJ2-7 TRBD2 TRBV5-4 TGTGCCAGCGGGCTAGCGGGCGGCAGCTCCTACGAGCAGTACTTC CASGLAGGSSYEQYF
- TRBJ2-7 TRBD1 TRBV4-2 TGTGCCAGCAGCCAAGCTGGGACAGAAACCTACGAGCAGTACTTC CASSQAGTETYEQYF
- TRBJ2-1 - TRBV15 TGTGCCACCGACGAAGGGGCGGGATACAATGAGCAGTTCTTC CATDEGAGYNEQFF
once TRBJ2-5 - TRBV6-1 TGTGCCAGCAGGCTGACAGTTCCCCAAGAGACCCAGTACTTC CASRLTVPQETQYF
- TRBJ2-5 - TRBV19 TGTGCCAGCGCGGGGGCGACCGCCAGGGGAGAGACCCAGTACTTC CASAGATARGETQYF
- TRBJ2-1 TRBD2 TRBV7-3 TGTGCCAGCAGCTTGGGACTAGCCAGACTCAATGAGCAGTTCTTC CASSLGLARLNEQFF
- TRBJ1-5 - TRBV11-1 TGTGCCAGCAGCTTAGGACTCAGCAATCAGCCCCAGCATTTT CASSLGLSNQPQHF
few TRBJ2-7 TRBD1 TRBV6-1 TGTGCCAGCAGTGTGCCGGGACAGGGACACTACGAGCAGTACTTC CASSVPGQGHYEQYF
- TRBJ1-4 TRBD1 TRBV19 TGTGCCAGTAGTCATCCGGGACAGGTGCTGAATGAAAAACTGTTTTTT CASSHPGQVLNEKLFF
- TRBJ2-2 TRBD1 TRBV30 TGTGCCTGGAGTCGACAGGGGGCCGGGGAGCTGTTTTTT CAWSRQGAGELFF
- TRBJ2-2 TRBD2 TRBV5-4 TGTGCCAGCAGCCACGCTAGCGGGGACACCGGGGAGCTGTTTTTT CASSHASGDTGELFF
- TRBJ1-4 TRBD1 TRBV6-5 TGTGCCAGCAGTCCCCAGACACAGGGGAATGAAAAACTGTTTTTT CASSPQTQGNEKLFF
- TRBJ1-1 - TRBV7-9 TGTGCCAGCAGCCCTCCAGGGACTGAAGCTTTCTTT CASSPPGTEAFF
- TRBJ1-4 TRBD1 TRBV12-5 TGTGCTAGTGGGCTACGGACAGGGTTTAATGAAAAACTGTTTTTT CASGLRTGFNEKLFF
- TRBJ1-5 - TRBV10-3 TGTGCCATCAGTGAGTTAAATCAGCCCCAGCATTTT CAISELNQPQHF
- TRBJ2-1 TRBD2 TRBV5-1 TGCGCCAGCAGCGGGAGGATTCGGGGGGGCAACGATGAGCAGTTCTTC CASSGRIRGGNDEQFF
- TRBJ2-7 TRBD1 TRBV9 TGTGCCAGCAGCGAGACCGGGACAGGGGTCTACGAGCAGTACTTC CASSETGTGVYEQYF
- TRBJ2-7 TRBD1 TRBV27 TGTGCCAGCAGTTCCCCCGGGACAGGGGACGAGCAGTACTTC CASSSPGTGDEQYF
- TRBJ1-5 TRBD1 TRBV28 TGTGCCAGCAGAGACAGGGGCAATCAGCCCCAGCATTTT CASRDRGNQPQHF
- TRBJ1-5 - TRBV7-9 TGTGCCAGCAGCCCCGGAGGGGGGGGCGGAACTAGCAATCAGCCCCAGCATTTT CASSPGGGGGTSNQPQHF
- TRBJ2-5 - TRBV10-2 TGCGCCAGCAGTGAGTCGACGGGCGGGGCGGGAGAGACCCAGTACTTC CASSESTGGAGETQYF
- TRBJ2-7 TRBD2 TRBV30 TGTGCGCTGGGGCGGGGGGACTCCTACGAGCAGTACTTC CALGRGDSYEQYF
- TRBJ2-7 TRBD1 TRBV19 TGTGCCAGTAGTACAGGGGCCGGGACAGGGGCCTACGAGCAGTACTTC CASSTGAGTGAYEQYF
- TRBJ2-7 - TRBV27 TGTGCCAGCAGTTTAGGCCAGTCCTACGAGCAGTACTTC CASSLGQSYEQYF
- TRBJ2-5 TRBD2 TRBV6-5 TGTGCCAGCAGTTACCGGACTAGCGGGGGAGAGACCCAGTACTTC CASSYRTSGGETQYF
- TRBJ1-2 - TRBV11-2 TGTGCCAGCAGCCCTGGGGGCCCTAACTATGGCTACACCTTC CASSPGGPNYGYTF
- TRBJ1-1 - TRBV7-9 TGTGCCAGCAGCCCGCTGGGGCCGAGCACTGAAGCTTTCTTT CASSPLGPSTEAFF
- TRBJ1-1 - TRBV15 TGTGCCACCAGCAGTGGTTGGGGGGTCCTGAACACTGAAGCTTTCTTT CATSSGWGVLNTEAFF
- TRBJ2-2 TRBD1 TRBV4-1 TGCGCCAGCAGCCACCCCGGGACAGGGCCCGGGGAGCTGTTTTTT CASSHPGTGPGELFF
- TRBJ2-1 TRBD2 TRBV7-9 TGTGCCAGCAGCTTAGTTGCGGGGGGACTATTTAGCTCCTACAATGAGCAGTTCTTC CASSLVAGGLFSSYNEQFF
- TRBJ2-7 - TRBV30 TGTGCCTGGAGTCGGTCAGCGGGCTACGAGCAGTACTTC CAWSRSAGYEQYF